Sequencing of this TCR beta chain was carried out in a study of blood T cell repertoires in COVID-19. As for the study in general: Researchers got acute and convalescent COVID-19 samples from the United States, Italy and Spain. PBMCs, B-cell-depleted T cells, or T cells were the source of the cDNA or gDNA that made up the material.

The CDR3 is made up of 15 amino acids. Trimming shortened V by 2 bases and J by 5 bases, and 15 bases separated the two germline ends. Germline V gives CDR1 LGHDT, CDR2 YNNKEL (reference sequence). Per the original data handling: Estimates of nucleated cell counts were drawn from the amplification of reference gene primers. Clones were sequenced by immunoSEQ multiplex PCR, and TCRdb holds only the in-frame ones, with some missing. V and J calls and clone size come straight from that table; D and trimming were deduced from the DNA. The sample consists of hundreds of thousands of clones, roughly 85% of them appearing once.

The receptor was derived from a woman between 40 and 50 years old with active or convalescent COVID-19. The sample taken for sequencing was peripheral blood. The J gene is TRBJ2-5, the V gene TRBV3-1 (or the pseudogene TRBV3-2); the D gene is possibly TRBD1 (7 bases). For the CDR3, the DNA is TGTGCCAGCAGCCAACAGGGGGGTTTTGGGGAGACCCAGTACTTC. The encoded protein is CASSQQGGFGETQYF.